Following are 10 T cell receptor beta chains from one sample sequenced in a study of Tregs in tolerant kidney transplant recipients. The repertoire was sequenced with immunoSEQ multiplex PCR; TCRdb's copy has only in-frame clones and lacks some. The data contain 60,000 to 65,000 clones, more than 95% of them singletons. Sample: Tregs from blood, taken before the transplant. The receptors here all came from a human donor who received a combined kidney and bone marrow transplant.

The chain couples TRBV19 to TRBJ2-1, with 12 bases matching TRBD2. CDR1 and CDR2 from the germline V gene are LNHDA and SQIVND (reference sequence). Germline trimming cut 7 bases from V and 6 bases from J; bases unmatched to any gene: 10. CDR3 length: 16 residues. The CDR3, as DNA: TGTGCCAGTACTAGCGGGAGGGCCGGGGTTGGCAATGAGCAGTTCTTC. Translated, it gives CASTSGRAGVGNEQFF.

This sequence joins TRBV11-2 and TRBJ2-5; D uncertain. The CDR3 extends over 16 amino acids. CDR1 is SGHAT and CDR2 is FQNNGV in the germline V gene. The V and J ends lost 1 base and 1 base respectively, with 13 bases between them. In DNA, the CDR3 is TGTGCCAGCAGCTTAGGAGGCACCTATAGCCAAGAGACCCAGTACTTC. This encodes CASSLGGTYSQETQYF.

This clone was seen once. This sequence joins TRBV30 and TRBJ1-1; the D gene is possibly TRBD1 (5 bases). The CDR3 loop spans 15 amino acids. The V end was cut by 1 base, the J end by 3 bases, with 15 bases between. The germline V gene has CDR1 GTSNPN and CDR2 SVGIG (reference sequence). CDR3 region: CAWSAIQGPDTEAFF. The CDR3 bases are TGTGCCTGGAGTGCAATCCAGGGCCCCGACACTGAAGCTTTCTTT. The full variable domain, in which reference TRBV30 and TRBJ1-1 provide the parts outside the CDR3, is SQTIHQWPATLVQPVGSPLSLECTVEGTSNPNLYWYRQAAGRGLQLLFYSVGIGQISSEVPQNLSASRPQDRQFILSSKKLLLSDSGFYLCAWSAIQGPDTEAFFGQGTRLTVV.

This clone was recorded only once. V usage is TRBV19 and J usage is TRBJ2-7; TRBD1 aligns across 7 bases. The CDR3 loop spans 15 amino acids. V dropped 5 bases and J dropped 2; count of bases not matched to a gene: 9. CDR1 is LNHDA, CDR2 SQIVND, per germline (reference sequence). CDR3 DNA: TGTGCCAGTAGTGACGTCGGACAGGCCACCTACGAGCAGTACTTC. Amino acids: CASSDVGQATYEQYF. Full variable domain (rest looked up from reference TRBV19 and TRBJ2-7): DGGITQSPKYLFRKEGQNVTLSCEQNLNHDAMYWYRQDPGQGLRLIYYSQIVNDFQKGDIAEGYSVSREKKESFPLTVTSAQKNPTAFYLCASSDVGQATYEQYFGPGTRLTVT.

The rearrangement joins TRBV10-3 to TRBJ2-3; 12 nucleotides align to TRBD2. The CDR3 sequence is 16 residues long. V shed 1 base and J 3 bases; nucleotides not matched to a gene: 2. The germline CDR1 and CDR2 sequences are ENHRY and SYGVKD. CDR3 sequence: CAISEFLAGGTDTQYF. The CDR3 nucleotides are TGTGCCATCAGTGAGTTCCTAGCGGGGGGGACAGATACGCAGTATTTT.

The chain employs TRBV25-1 and TRBJ2-7; D call uncertain. Trimming left V 4 bases short and J 9 bases short, with 10 bases between. Germline CDR1 MGHDK, CDR2 SYGVNS. The CDR3 runs 11 residues. This CDR3 is CASSGPVSQYF. In nucleotides, the CDR3 is TGTGCCAGCAGTGGGCCCGTCTCGCAGTACTTC.

J is TRBJ1-6 and V is TRBV15; possibly TRBD1 for D (5 bases). CDR1 LNHNV and CDR2 YYDKDF come from the germline V gene (reference sequence). Trimming stripped 3 bases from V and 0 bases from J, with 9 bases between. This CDR3 region has 16 residues. CDR3 DNA sequence: TGTGCCACCAGCAGGGAGGGGACCTCCTATAATTCACCCCTCCACTTT. Its translation: CATSREGTSYNSPLHF.

This chain links TRBV29-1 with TRBJ1-1, with TRBD1 matching 7 bases. Unmatched junction bases numbered 7, after V lost 6 bases and J lost 6 bases. Germline values: CDR1 SQVTM, CDR2 ANQGSEA. The CDR3 runs 12 residues. CDR3 sequence (DNA): TGCAGCGTAAACAGGGGTTACGCTGAAGCTTTCTTT. This sequence encodes CSVNRGYAEAFF.

CDR3 sequence reads: CASSMAYRATGELFF. For the CDR3, the DNA is TGTGCCAGTAGTATGGCCTACAGAGCCACCGGGGAGCTGTTTTTT. This chain joins TRBV19 and TRBJ2-2; D gene uncertain. V lost 3 bases and J 4 bases, leaving 12 bases between the germline ends. Germline values: CDR1 LNHDA, CDR2 SQIVND (reference sequence). CDR3 length: 15 amino acids.

V is TRBV7-9 and J is TRBJ1-2, with D perhaps TRBD1 (5 bases). The CDR3 is 13 residues long. Per germline, CDR1 SEHNR and CDR2 FQNEAQ (reference sequence). Trimming took 5 bases from V and 7 from J, leaving 14 bases between them. The CDR3, as DNA: TGTGCCAGCAGCAGAGACAGTGCCTTTGGCTACACCTTC. Translated, it gives CASSRDSAFGYTF.